Each of the 11 T cell receptor beta chains below was sequenced from the same sample in a study of metastatic and nonmetastatic thyroid tumors. TCRdb re-analyzed the PCR reads through MiXCR. The sample has about 20,000 clones; roughly 18% are singletons. Thyroid surgery took place with no prior treatment in any patient. Sequenced input: adjacent normal tissue. These receptors came from a male donor with papillary thyroid cancer or a benign thyroid nodule (not recorded which). Some clones in this sample may be carry-over from other donors' samples.

Relative to its sample, this clone is medium-sized. The V call is TRBV6-1, the J call TRBJ2-7, with 9 bases identical to TRBD1. The ends lost 6 bases at V and 4 bases at J; junction bases unmatched: 7. Germline assignment: CDR1 MNHNS and CDR2 SASEGT. This CDR3 comprises 14 residues. The CDR3 region is CASSPGQGEYEQYF. The CDR3 DNA is TGTGCCAGCAGCCCGGGACAGGGTGAATACGAGCAGTACTTC.

Of note for this clone: This may arise from a read error, as a much more abundant clone is one base away. The V and J genes are TRBV7-9 and TRBJ1-4; no firm D call. Trimming took 7 bases from V and 7 from J, leaving 16 bases between them. CDR1 and CDR2 (germline): SEHNR, FQNEAQ (reference sequence). The CDR3 is made up of 14 amino acids. The CDR3 nucleotides read TGTGCCAGCATCTCGAACGGAATGACTGAAAAACTGTTTTTT. This translates into CASISNGMTEKLFF.

The gene calls are TRBV7-6 and TRBJ2-1; TRBD1 aligns across 7 bases. V lost 1 base, J lost 1 base, and 1 base stayed unmatched. CDR1 is SGHVS, CDR2 FNYEAQ, per germline. CDR3 length equals 15 residues. CDR3 amino acids: CASSLGGQSYNEQFF. CDR3 DNA: TGTGCCAGCAGCTTAGGGGGACAGTCCTACAATGAGCAGTTCTTC.

The chain couples TRBV28 to TRBJ2-6, with 7 bases identical to TRBD1. CDR3 size: 18 residues. The V gene end was trimmed by 10 bases and the J gene end by 0 bases; junction bases not matched to a gene: 15. Germline CDR1 MDHEN, CDR2 SYDVKM. CDR3 sequence reads: CANRQRDSVLSGANVLTF. CDR3 nucleotides: TGTGCCAACAGACAACGGGACAGTGTTCTCTCTGGGGCCAACGTCCTGACTTTC. The variable domain in full, with the rest retrieved from reference TRBV28 and TRBJ2-6, is DVKVTQSSRYLVKRTGEKVFLECVQDMDHENMFWYRQDPGLGLRLIYFSYDVKMKEKGDIPEGYSVSREKKERFSLILESASTNQTSMYLCANRQRDSVLSGANVLTFGAGSRLTVL.

This clone was found many times. The J gene is TRBJ2-7, the V gene TRBV20-1, with 9 bases aligning to TRBD2. The J segment lost 3 bases and the V segment lost 2 bases, leaving 2 bases of the junction unmatched. CDR1 and CDR2 (germline): DFQATT, SNEGSKA (reference sequence). The CDR3 consists of 13 residues. The CDR3 coding sequence is TGCAGTGCTAGATTTAGCGGGGGCTACGAGCAGTACTTC. This codes for CSARFSGGYEQYF.

This clone was picked up many times. V and J are TRBV3-1 and TRBJ2-1; no clear D gene. V gave up 0 bases and J gave up 2 bases, with 8 bases separating them. CDR1 is LGHDT, CDR2 YNNKEL, per germline (reference sequence). This CDR3 has 15 amino acids. The CDR3 DNA follows: TGTGCCAGCAGCCAAGAACATTCTACCTACAATGAGCAGTTCTTC. This sequence encodes CASSQEHSTYNEQFF.

In its sample, this clone was seen many times. The rearrangement joins TRBV10-3 to TRBJ1-1; D remains unclear. CDR3 length: 13 residues. Trimming pared 2 bases from V and 1 base from J, leaving 5 bases between. Germline V gene data show CDR1 as ENHRY and CDR2 as SYGVKD. DNA for the CDR3: TGTGCCATCAGTGAGGGGAAGAACACTGAAGCTTTCTTT. Its protein is CAISEGKNTEAFF.

This clone showed up many times. This chain links TRBV6-5 with TRBJ2-2, with D possibly matching TRBD2 (5 bases). The CDR3 is 15 residues long. The germline V gene has CDR1 MNHEY and CDR2 SVGAGI. V lost 0 bases and J lost 4, with 9 bases in between. The CDR3 here is CASSYSTTATGELFF. The CDR3 coding sequence is TGTGCCAGCAGTTACTCGACTACAGCCACCGGGGAGCTGTTTTTT.

This clone is medium-sized within its sample. The rearrangement uses TRBV24-1 and TRBJ2-3; either TRBD1 or TRBD2 may supply D (5 bases each). The germline V gene encodes CDR1 KGHDR and CDR2 SFDVKD. Trimming removed 3 bases from V and 2 bases from J, with 14 bases in between. The CDR3 extends over 16 amino acids. CDR3 region: CATSDVRGSLTDTQYF. Written as DNA, the CDR3 is TGTGCCACCAGTGATGTTCGGGGCAGCCTCACAGATACGCAGTATTTT.

The V gene is TRBV28, the J gene TRBJ1-5; the match to TRBD1 covers 8 bases. V shed 9 bases and J 7 bases; nucleotides not matched to a gene: 2. This CDR3 contains 11 residues. Per germline, CDR1 MDHEN and CDR2 SYDVKM. CDR3 protein: CARQGEQPQHF. The DNA of the CDR3 is TGTGCCAGACAGGGGGAACAGCCCCAGCATTTT.

Many counts were recorded for this clone. J is TRBJ1-6 and V is TRBV20-1; D perhaps matches TRBD1 (6 bases). Germline CDR1 DFQATT, CDR2 SNEGSKA (reference sequence). CDR3 size: 15 residues. V lost 0 bases and J lost 7, with 13 bases in between. DNA of the CDR3: TGCAGTGCTAGAGATTCTGGCAGGGGCAATTCACCCCTCCACTTT. It translates to CSARDSGRGNSPLHF.